This paragraph covers one TCR beta chain sequence. Its target is unknown. The sample comes from a study of T-cell memory formation after mild COVID-19. At the level of the study: The two donors had largely donor-specific TCR clusters. General study points: Mainly CM and EM harbored the contracting CD4+ clones; mainly EMRA harbored the CD8+ ones.

MiXCR was run by TCRdb on the 5' RACE reads, yielding one entry per CDR3 protein. This sample has under 650,000 distinct CDR3 sequences; roughly 17% occur once, and the top ten carry more than 10%. The source of this sequence is an adult woman who had mild COVID-19 (a few samples of this study predate the infection). Cell type and time point are not known. Sequenced: PBMCs or a T cell subset sorted from them (not recorded which).

In DNA, the CDR3 is TGCGCCAGCAGCGCCACAGGGGCTTCTAGCACAGATACGCAGTATTTT. Residues: CASSATGASSTDTQYF. This chain connects TRBV5-1 to TRBJ2-3, with 7 bases lining up with TRBD1. The CDR3 runs 16 residues. The germline gives CDR1 SGHRS, CDR2 YFSETQ. V lost 4 bases to trimming and J lost 0 bases; unmatched junction nucleotides: 8.